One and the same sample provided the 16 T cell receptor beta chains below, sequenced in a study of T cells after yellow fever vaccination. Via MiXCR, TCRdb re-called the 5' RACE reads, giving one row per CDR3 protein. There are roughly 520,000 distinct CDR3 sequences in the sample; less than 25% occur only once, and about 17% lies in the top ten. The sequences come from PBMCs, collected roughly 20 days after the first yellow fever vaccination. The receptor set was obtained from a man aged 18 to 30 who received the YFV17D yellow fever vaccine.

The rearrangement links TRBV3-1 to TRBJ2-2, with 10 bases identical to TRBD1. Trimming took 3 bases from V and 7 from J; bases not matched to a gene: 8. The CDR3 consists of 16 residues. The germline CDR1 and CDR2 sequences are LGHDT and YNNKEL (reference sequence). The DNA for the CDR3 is TGTGCCAGCAGCCACAACCGGGACAGGGGTGGCGGGGAGCTGTTTTTT. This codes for CASSHNRDRGGGELFF.

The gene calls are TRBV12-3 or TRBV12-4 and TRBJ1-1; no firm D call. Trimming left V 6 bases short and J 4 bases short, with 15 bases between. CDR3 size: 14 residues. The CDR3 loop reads CASRLLVSSTEAFF. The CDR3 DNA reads TGTGCCAGCAGGCTATTGGTCAGCTCCACTGAAGCTTTCTTT.

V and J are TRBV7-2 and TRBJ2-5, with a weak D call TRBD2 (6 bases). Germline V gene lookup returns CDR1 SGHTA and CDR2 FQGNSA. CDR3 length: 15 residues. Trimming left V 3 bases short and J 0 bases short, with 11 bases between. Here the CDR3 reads CASSLGGANQETQYF. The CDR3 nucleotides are TGTGCCAGCAGCTTGGGCGGGGCGAACCAAGAGACCCAGTACTTC.

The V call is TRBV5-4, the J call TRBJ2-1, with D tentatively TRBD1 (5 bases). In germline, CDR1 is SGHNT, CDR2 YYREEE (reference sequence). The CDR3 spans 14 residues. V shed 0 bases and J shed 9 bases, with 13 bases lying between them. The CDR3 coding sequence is TGTGCCAGCAGCTTGGAGGGGCTGCGTAGTGAGCAGTTCTTC. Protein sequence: CASSLEGLRSEQFF.

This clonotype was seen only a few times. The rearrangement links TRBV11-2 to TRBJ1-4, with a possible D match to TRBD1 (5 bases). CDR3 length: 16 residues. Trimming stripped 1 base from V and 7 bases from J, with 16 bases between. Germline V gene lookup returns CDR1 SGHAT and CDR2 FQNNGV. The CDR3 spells CASSLGRGGDREKLFF. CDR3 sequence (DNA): TGTGCCAGCAGCTTAGGGAGGGGAGGTGATCGTGAAAAACTGTTTTTT.

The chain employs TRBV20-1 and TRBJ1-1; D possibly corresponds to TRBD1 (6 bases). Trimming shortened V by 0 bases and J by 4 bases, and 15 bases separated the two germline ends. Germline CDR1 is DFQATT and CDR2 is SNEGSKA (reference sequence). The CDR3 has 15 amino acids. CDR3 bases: TGCAGTGCTAGAGAGGATAGTAGAGGGGGCACTGAAGCTTTCTTT. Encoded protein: CSAREDSRGGTEAFF.

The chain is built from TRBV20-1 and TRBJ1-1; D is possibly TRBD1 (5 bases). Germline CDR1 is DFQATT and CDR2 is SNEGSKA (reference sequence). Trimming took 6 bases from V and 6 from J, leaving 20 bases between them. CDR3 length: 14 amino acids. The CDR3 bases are TGCAGTGCCCACATAGACAGCGGAGGGGCTGAAGCTTTCTTT. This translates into CSAHIDSGGAEAFF.

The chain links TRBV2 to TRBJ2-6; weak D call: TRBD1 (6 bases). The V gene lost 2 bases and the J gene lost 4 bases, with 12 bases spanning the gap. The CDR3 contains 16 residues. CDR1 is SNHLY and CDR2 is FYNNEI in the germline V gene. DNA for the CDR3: TGTGCCAGCAGTGAACAGGGGTTAGGAGGGGCCAACGTCCTGACTTTC. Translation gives CASSEQGLGGANVLTF.

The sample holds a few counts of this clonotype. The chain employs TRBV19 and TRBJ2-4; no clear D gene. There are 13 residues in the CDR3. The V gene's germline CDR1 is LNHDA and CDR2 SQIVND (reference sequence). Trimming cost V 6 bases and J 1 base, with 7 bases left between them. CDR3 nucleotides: TGTGCCAGTAGGGGTCCGGCCAAAAACATTCAGTACTTC. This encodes CASRGPAKNIQYF. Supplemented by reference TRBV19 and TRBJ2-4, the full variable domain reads DGGITQSPKYLFRKEGQNVTLSCEQNLNHDAMYWYRQDPGQGLRLIYYSQIVNDFQKGDIAEGYSVSREKKESFPLTVTSAQKNPTAFYLCASRGPAKNIQYFGAGTRLSVL.

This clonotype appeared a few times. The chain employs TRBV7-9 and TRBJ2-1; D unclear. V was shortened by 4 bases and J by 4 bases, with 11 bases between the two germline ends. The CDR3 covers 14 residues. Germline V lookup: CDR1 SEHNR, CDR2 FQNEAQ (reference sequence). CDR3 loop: CASSSWKGYNEQFF. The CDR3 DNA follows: TGTGCCAGCAGCTCGTGGAAGGGTTACAATGAGCAGTTCTTC.

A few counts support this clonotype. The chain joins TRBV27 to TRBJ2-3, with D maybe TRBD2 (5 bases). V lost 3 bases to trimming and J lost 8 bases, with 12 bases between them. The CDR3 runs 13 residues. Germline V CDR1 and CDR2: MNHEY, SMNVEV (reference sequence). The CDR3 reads CASSLLYEGTQYF. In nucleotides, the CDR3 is TGTGCCAGCAGTTTGCTTTATGAGGGTACGCAGTATTTT.

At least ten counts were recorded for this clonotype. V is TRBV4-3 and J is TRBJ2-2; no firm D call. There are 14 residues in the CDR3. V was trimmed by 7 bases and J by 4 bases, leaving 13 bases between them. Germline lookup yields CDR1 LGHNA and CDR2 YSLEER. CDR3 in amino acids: CASTTGFTTGELFF. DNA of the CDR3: TGCGCCAGCACCACCGGGTTCACCACCGGGGAGCTGTTTTTT.

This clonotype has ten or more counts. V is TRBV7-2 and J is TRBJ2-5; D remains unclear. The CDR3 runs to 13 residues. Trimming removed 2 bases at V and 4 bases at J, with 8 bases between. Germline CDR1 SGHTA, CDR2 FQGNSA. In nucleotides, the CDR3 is TGTGCCAGCAGCTTACTGAGTGGAGAGACCCAGTACTTC. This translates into CASSLLSGETQYF.

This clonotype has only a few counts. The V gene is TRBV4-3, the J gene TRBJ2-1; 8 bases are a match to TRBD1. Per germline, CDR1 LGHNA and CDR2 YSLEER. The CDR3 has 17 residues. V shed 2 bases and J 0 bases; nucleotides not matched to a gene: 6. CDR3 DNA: TGCGCCAGCAGCCAACTACAGGGGGATGGCTCCTACAATGAGCAGTTCTTC. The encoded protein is CASSQLQGDGSYNEQFF.

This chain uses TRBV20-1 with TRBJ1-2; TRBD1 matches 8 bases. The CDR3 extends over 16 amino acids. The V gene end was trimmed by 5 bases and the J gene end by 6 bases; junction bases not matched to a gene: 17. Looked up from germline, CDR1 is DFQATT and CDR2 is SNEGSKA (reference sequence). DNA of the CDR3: TGCAGTGCTCTCGGACAGGGAAGTTGGTCCGCGGATGGCTACACCTTC. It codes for CSALGQGSWSADGYTF.

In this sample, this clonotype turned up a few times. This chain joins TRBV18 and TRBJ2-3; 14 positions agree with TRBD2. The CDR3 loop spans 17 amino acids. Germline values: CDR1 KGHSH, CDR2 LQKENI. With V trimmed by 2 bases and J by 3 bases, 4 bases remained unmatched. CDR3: CASSPGLAGGMTDTQYF. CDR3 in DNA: TGTGCCAGCTCACCAGGACTAGCGGGGGGAATGACAGATACGCAGTATTTT. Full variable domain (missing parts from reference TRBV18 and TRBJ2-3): NAGVMQNPRHLVRRRGQEARLRCSPMKGHSHVYWYRQLPEEGLKFMVYLQKENIIDESGMPKERFSAEFPKEGPSILRIQQVVRGDSAAYFCASSPGLAGGMTDTQYFGPGTRLTVL.